These 5 T cell receptor beta chains originate from one sample sequenced in a study of blood T cells in healthy people across ages. Through a sample-barcoded 5' primer and a J-beta primer mix, a second PCR was run for roughly 7 to 11 cycles. TCRdb re-called the 5' RACE reads with MiXCR, one entry per CDR3 protein. The table records 1 million to 1.2 million distinct CDR3 sequences, roughly two fifths of them present only once. Sample: blood. The receptors originated from a man aged 18 to 30 in good health.

The chain combines TRBV29-1 with TRBJ1-5, with 10 bases identical to TRBD1. V lost 6 bases, J lost 0 bases, and 5 bases stayed unmatched. This CDR3 comprises 15 residues. Germline CDR1 is SQVTM and CDR2 is ANQGSEA. The DNA for the CDR3 is TGCAGCGTCGCAGGGACAGGGGATAGCAATCAGCCCCAGCATTTT. Residues: CSVAGTGDSNQPQHF.

The V and J genes are TRBV9 and TRBJ1-6; no clear D gene. The germline CDR1 and CDR2 sequences are SGDLS and YYNGEE. The length of the CDR3 is 15 residues. V lost 0 bases, J lost 7 bases, and 11 bases lay in between. The DNA for the CDR3 is TGTGCCAGCAGCGTAGCTGCACGGATGAATTCACCCCTCCACTTT. Amino acid sequence: CASSVAARMNSPLHF.

In DNA form, the CDR3 reads TGCGCCAGCAGCCAAGATAACAGGGGGATCCAAGAGACCCAGTACTTC. It translates to CASSQDNRGIQETQYF. The chain joins TRBV4-3 to TRBJ2-4, with TRBD1 matching 8 bases. The DNA end lines up better with TRBJ2-5; the J call may be wrong. CDR3 length equals 16 residues. CDR1 LGHNA and CDR2 YSLEER come from the germline V gene.

The V call is TRBV20-1, the J call TRBJ1-6; 10 nucleotides align to TRBD1. Per germline, CDR1 DFQATT and CDR2 SNEGSKA (reference sequence). The J segment lost 9 bases and the V segment lost 5 bases, leaving 10 bases of the junction unmatched. The length of the CDR3 is 15 residues. The CDR3 sequence is CSAQVPGTGVSPLHF. The CDR3, as DNA: TGCAGTGCTCAGGTGCCCGGGACAGGGGTTTCACCCCTCCACTTT.

This clonotype appeared many times. This chain links TRBV9 with TRBJ2-7, with no clear D. Germline V gene lookup returns CDR1 SGDLS and CDR2 YYNGEE. The CDR3 is 10 residues long. Trimming took off 7 bases at V and 7 bases at J, with 9 bases between the two ends. CDR3 DNA: TGTGCCAGCGGAACTAAGGAGCAGTACTTC. Residues: CASGTKEQYF.